A single sample is the source of the 8 T cell receptor beta chains below, sequenced in a study of T cells in Graves' hyperthyroidism and ophthalmopathy. Authors of the study amplified TCR beta CDR3 regions from RNA transcripts. HTBI primers drove first-round RT-PCR of the TCR CDR3. TCRdb used MiXCR to reprocess the multiplex PCR reads, holding one entry per CDR3 protein. The sample contains fewer than 550,000 distinct CDR3 sequences, around a quarter of which appear only once. The sequenced sample consisted of blood. All receptors come from a woman aged 25 to 45 with Graves' ophthalmopathy.

This clonotype was seen at least ten times. This chain joins TRBV6-2 or TRBV6-3 and TRBJ1-3, with D possibly TRBD1 on 6 matching bases. The CDR3 spans 16 residues. Germline V CDR1 and CDR2: MNHEY, SVGEGT. V lost 8 bases and J 3 bases, leaving 20 bases between the germline ends. The CDR3 region has the DNA TGTGCCAGCCGTTCCCCGGGTGACAGGAATGGAAACACCATATATTTT. As protein: CASRSPGDRNGNTIYF.

This clonotype has at least ten counts. V and J are TRBV11-2 and TRBJ2-7; 7 bases map to TRBD1. The CDR3 is made up of 16 amino acids. Losses at the gene ends were 6 bases for V and 1 base for J; bases not matched to a gene: 12. CDR1 and CDR2 from the germline V gene are SGHAT and FQNNGV. The DNA for the CDR3 is TGTGCCAGCAGTAAAATTTCCGGGACAGCGTCCTACGAGCAGTACTTC. Translation gives CASSKISGTASYEQYF.

This clonotype was detected many times. In DNA, the CDR3 is TGTGCCAGCAGCTTAGATTGGGCGGCGGACTACGAGCAGTACTTC. Translating it yields CASSLDWAADYEQYF. The J gene is TRBJ2-7, the V gene TRBV11-2; D remains ambiguous. Germline CDR1 reads SGHAT; CDR2 reads FQNNGV. Deletions cut 0 bases from V and 3 bases from J, with 12 bases between. This CDR3 contains 15 residues.

This clonotype was seen at least ten times. V is TRBV2 and J is TRBJ1-2, with D unclear. Looked up from germline, CDR1 is SNHLY and CDR2 is FYNNEI. Trimming took 3 bases from V and 4 from J, leaving 12 bases between them. The CDR3 spans 14 residues. The CDR3 loop is CASSDLPGLYGYTF. CDR3 in DNA: TGTGCCAGCAGTGACCTCCCAGGCCTCTATGGCTACACCTTC. Using reference TRBV2 and TRBJ1-2 for the parts outside the CDR3, the full variable domain is EPEVTQTPSHQVTQMGQEVILRCVPISNHLYFYWYRQILGQKVEFLVSFYNNEISEKSEIFDDQFSVERPDGSNFTLKIRSTKLEDSAMYFCASSDLPGLYGYTFGSGTRLTVV.

This clonotype was observed at least ten times. This sequence joins TRBV12-3 or TRBV12-4 and TRBJ1-2; perhaps TRBD1 as D (5 bases). V was clipped by 6 bases and J by 7 bases, with 21 bases between them. CDR3 length equals 15 residues. The CDR3 nucleotides are TGTGCCAGCAGCCCGCCGGGGGGTTGGTTCGGTGGCTACACCTTC. It specifies CASSPPGGWFGGYTF.

The chain links TRBV7-8 to TRBJ2-4; D possibly corresponds to TRBD1 (5 bases). The germline gives CDR1 SGHVS, CDR2 FQNEAQ. The CDR3 loop spans 18 amino acids. V dropped 5 bases and J dropped 0 bases, with 20 bases sitting between them. This CDR3 reads CASSARAREEIAKNIQYF. CDR3 coding DNA: TGTGCCAGCAGCGCTCGGGCCAGGGAAGAAATAGCCAAAAACATTCAGTACTTC.

The chain employs TRBV12-3 or TRBV12-4 and TRBJ1-6; D gene unclear. The CDR3 covers 13 residues. With 6 bases removed from V and 6 bases from J, the gap between germline ends came to 9 bases. This CDR3 is CASRPRPNSPLHF. CDR3 coding DNA: TGTGCCAGCAGGCCCCGTCCTAATTCACCCCTCCACTTT.

At least ten counts were recorded for this clonotype. This chain connects TRBV30 to TRBJ2-5; D ambiguous. With 0 bases removed from V and 1 base from J, the gap between germline ends came to 6 bases. Per germline, CDR1 GTSNPN and CDR2 SVGIG (reference sequence). This CDR3 contains 13 residues. CDR3 sequence reads: CAWSVYIQETQYF. The DNA for the CDR3 is TGTGCCTGGAGTGTATACATCCAAGAGACCCAGTACTTC.